The source of this T cell receptor (beta chain) is a study of control samples from healthy donors and cancer patients (dated by TCRdb to 2018 to 2020). The count of this clone is one. Its antigen is still unknown. No much larger clone exists at a distance of one base, and base qualities are not known. Preparation of the library involved the immunoSEQ multiplex PCR assay. Entries here come from immuneACCESS through TCRdb and include only in-frame sequences with V and J called. Some clones fail to appear in such tables; in the studies checked, an unresolved V gene covers under half of the shortfall, and the cause of the remainder is unknown. This sample gives about 51,000 clones in total; 88% of them show up just once. Of the sample, 40% is held by the ten largest clones. Trimming accounts for 0 bases at V and 0 bases at J, while the number of junction bases matched to no gene is 8. Measured from the cysteine to the phenylalanine, the CDR3 is 18 residues long. CDR3 DNA only is kept here, 54 bases in frame from base 1. Looking up the germline V gene yields CDR1 MGHRA and CDR2 YSYEKL.

The chain was built from TRBV4-1 and TRBJ2-4; 7 bases in the middle match TRBD1. The material sequenced was PBMCs. This clonotype was sampled from a man aged 45 to 65 with head and neck cancer. At the DNA level, the sequence is TGCGCCAGCAGCCAAGACCGAGGGGACAGCGAAGCCAAAAACATTCAGTACTTC. Translated, this is CASSQDRGDSEAKNIQYF.